These T cell receptor beta chains were read from a single sample in a study of PD-L1 blockade in urothelial cancer. Sequencing was performed with immunoSEQ multiplex PCR; in TCRdb, only in-frame clones are kept and a portion is missing. The sample consists of some 52,000 clones, over 75% of them appearing once. The sequenced sample was PBMCs, obtained around atezolizumab (anti-PD-L1) treatment. These receptors were taken from a man aged 40-49 years with urothelial cancer. The conserved cysteine and the conserved F or W are not part of the CDR3 here.

>TRBJ2-1|TRBV7-9
ASSRQGPFNEQF
>TRBJ2-4|TRBV10-3
AISGRGQGDIQY
>TRBJ1-2|TRBV18
ASSPGQGAAGYT
>TRBJ1-2|TRBV4-1
ASSQELNYGYT
>TRBJ1-5|TRBV7-8
ASSSRTGRGPQH
>TRBJ2-1|TRBV29-1
SVGYSNEQF
>TRBJ2-2|TRBV18
ASSPAQTGELF
>TRBJ2-7|TRBV5-1
ASSLGLAGGQQY
>TRBJ2-1|TRBV6-1
ASSEGLTPYNEQF
>TRBJ2-5|TRBV28
ASSRLAGETQY
>TRBJ2-3|TRBV9
ASSGVRGTTQY
>TRBJ1-5|TRBV7-4
ALPRGPYSNQPQH
>TRBJ2-3|TRBV19
ASSIEGGQY
>TRBJ1-5|TRBV19
ASSMEGFQPQH
>TRBJ2-3|TRBV7-9
ASSSGQGASDTQY
>TRBJ1-1|TRBV27
ASKSYPGQGEAF
>TRBJ2-5|TRBV7-3
ASSSDSGETQY
>TRBJ2-2|TRBV29-1
SVQDTGELF
>TRBJ2-7|TRBV5-1
ASSLSRVAYEQY
>TRBJ1-1|TRBV4-3
ASSRTGSPNTEAF
>TRBJ2-7|TRBV5-1
ASRTTPSSYEQY
>TRBJ2-5|TRBV10-2
ASRELIQETQY
>TRBJ1-2|TRBV4-1
ASSQRAGGNYGYT
>TRBJ1-5|TRBV30
AWSGPTGPNQPQH
>TRBJ1-2|TRBV28
ASSPPGFGYT
>TRBJ2-5|TRBV2
ASSESSGSGAQETQY
>TRBJ2-1|TRBV14
ASSQSGRPSYNEQF
>TRBJ2-3|TRBV28
ASSFSDRGSYTDTQY
>TRBJ2-7|TRBV30
AWSGLGEAYEQY
>TRBJ1-1|TRBV30
AWSVNGWQGLDRAF
>TRBJ2-6|TRBV9
ASSVGGRQGGANVLT
>TRBJ2-2|TRBV7-9
ASSKDPGLARVGELF
>TRBJ2-6|TRBV5-4
ASSLPGRDSGANVLT